The 19 T cell receptor beta chains reported below all come from one sample, sequenced in a study of blood T cells in healthy people across ages. Using a J-beta primer mix together with a sample-barcoded 5' primer, a second PCR was run for roughly 6 to 12 cycles. TCRdb reprocessed the 5' RACE reads via MiXCR and lists one record per CDR3 protein. Of about 1,500,000 distinct CDR3 sequences listed, 42% are singletons. The specimen sequenced was blood. These receptors were taken from a woman between 18 and 29 years old in good health.

The V and J genes are TRBV5-1 and TRBJ1-1; TRBD1 is a possible D gene (5 bases). The CDR3 length is 14 residues. Trimming took 4 bases from V and 5 from J, leaving 15 bases between them. The germline gives CDR1 SGHRS, CDR2 YFSETQ. CDR3 coding DNA: TGCGCCAGCAGCCCCGGGACGGCAGGTACTGAAGCTTTCTTT. It yields the protein CASSPGTAGTEAFF.

The V and J genes are TRBV20-1 and TRBJ2-7; no firm D call. CDR3 length: 13 residues. Trimming removed 4 bases at V and 3 bases at J, with 13 bases between. Germline CDR1 and CDR2: DFQATT and SNEGSKA (reference sequence). CDR3 DNA sequence: TGCAGTGCTAACCTACGGACGGTCTACGAGCAGTACTTC. It encodes CSANLRTVYEQYF.

This chain uses TRBV20-1 with TRBJ2-5; D perhaps matches TRBD2 (7 bases). This CDR3 has 16 residues. Germline CDR1 DFQATT, CDR2 SNEGSKA (reference sequence). With 0 bases removed from V and 4 bases from J, the gap between germline ends came to 18 bases. In DNA, the CDR3 is TGCAGTGCTAGAGATAGGCGGGGGCTTGCGTCAGAGACCCAGTACTTC. Its protein product is CSARDRRGLASETQYF.

This clonotype was counted once. The chain joins TRBV29-1 to TRBJ2-5, with D perhaps matching TRBD2 (5 bases). V was trimmed by 7 bases and J by 1 base, leaving 10 bases between them. This CDR3 has 12 amino acids. Germline CDR1 is SQVTM and CDR2 is ANQGSEA. CDR3 residues: CSDRRSQETQYF. In nucleotides, the CDR3 is TGCAGCGATCGGAGGTCCCAAGAGACCCAGTACTTC.

This clonotype turned up a few times. V gene TRBV7-2 combines with J gene TRBJ2-3; no reliable D call. The CDR3 runs 14 residues. Between the trimmed V and J ends, which lost 2 bases and 2 bases, there was a span of 8 bases. Per the germline V gene, CDR1 is SGHTA and CDR2 is FQGNSA. DNA for the CDR3: TGTGCCAGCAGCTTATCTCGATACACAGATACGCAGTATTTT. Protein: CASSLSRYTDTQYF.

The V and J genes are TRBV10-3 and TRBJ2-3; the D gene is possibly TRBD1 (6 bases). This CDR3 spans 16 amino acids. V gave up 2 bases and J gave up 1 base, with 13 bases separating them. Germline V gene data show CDR1 as ENHRY and CDR2 as SYGVKD. The chain's CDR3 is CAISEARGAGTDTQYF. CDR3 DNA: TGTGCCATCAGTGAGGCCAGGGGCGCGGGCACAGATACGCAGTATTTT.

This clonotype was detected a few times. The chain is built from TRBV4-1 and TRBJ1-2, with 8 bases fitting TRBD1. CDR1 and CDR2 from the germline V gene are MGHRA and YSYEKL. The CDR3 is 14 amino acids. Trimming cost V 5 bases and J 3 bases; bases outside gene matches: 5. CDR3 DNA: TGCGCCAGCAGCGCTCCAGGGGGCGACTATGGCTACACCTTC. Translating it yields CASSAPGGDYGYTF.

The chain is built from TRBV7-9 and TRBJ2-7; D is unresolved. The CDR3 contains 15 residues. Per germline, CDR1 SEHNR and CDR2 FQNEAQ (reference sequence). V dropped 8 bases and J dropped 0 bases, with 17 bases sitting between them. This CDR3 reads CASSGISVSSYEQYF. The DNA of the CDR3 is TGTGCCAGCTCAGGAATCAGCGTAAGCTCCTACGAGCAGTACTTC.

This clonotype has just a few counts. The CDR3 DNA sequence: TGTGCCAGCAGCCAGCGGGACTCAGAGGAGCAGTACTTC. This translates into CASSQRDSEEQYF. The chain recombines TRBV13 with TRBJ2-7; TRBD2 agrees at 7 bases. Germline V lookup: CDR1 PRHDT, CDR2 FYEKMQ (reference sequence). The CDR3 runs to 13 residues. With 5 bases clipped from V and 7 bases from J, the junction kept 8 bases outside the gene matches.

A few counts support this clonotype. V is TRBV12-3 or TRBV12-4 and J is TRBJ2-7; D remains ambiguous. This CDR3 has 14 amino acids. V was trimmed by 3 bases and J by 6 bases, leaving 15 bases between them. This CDR3 is CASSFNTLTGEQYF. CDR3 nucleotide sequence: TGTGCCAGCAGTTTTAATACCCTAACGGGCGAGCAGTACTTC.

This clonotype showed up just a few times. The CDR3 reads CASSQAGHWYEQYF. The CDR3 DNA follows: TGCGCCAGCAGCCAAGCAGGCCACTGGTACGAGCAGTACTTC. V usage is TRBV4-1 and J usage is TRBJ2-4; D is ambiguous. The last part of the DNA fits TRBJ2-7 better; the J call may be wrong. Germline CDR1 reads MGHRA; CDR2 reads YSYEKL. The CDR3 sequence is 14 residues long.

On this clonotype: The junction shows a germline mismatch at one end, possibly a read error. The rearrangement joins TRBV6-2 or TRBV6-3 to TRBJ1-1; 8 bases map to TRBD1. This CDR3 has 14 residues. Germline CDR1 reads MNHEY; CDR2 reads SVGEGT. This CDR3 reads CASSLDRVNTKAFF. CDR3 sequence (DNA): TGTGCCAGCAGTTTGGACAGGGTTAACACTAAAGCTTTCTTT.

This chain connects TRBV5-1 to TRBJ2-5; 9 bases agree with TRBD2. Germline trimming cut 6 bases from V and 11 bases from J; bases unmatched to any gene: 14. Germline assignment: CDR1 SGHRS and CDR2 YFSETQ. CDR3 size: 14 residues. The CDR3 DNA sequence: TGCGCCAGCACGGTTGATTCTAGCGGGAATGAGCAGTACTTC. It yields the protein CASTVDSSGNEQYF.

This clonotype has ten or more counts. The chain carries TRBV6-1 and TRBJ2-7, with 7 bases fitting TRBD1. CDR1 and CDR2 (germline): MNHNS, SASEGT. The CDR3 has 14 residues. V trimming: 5 bases; J trimming: 7 bases; junction bases outside the gene matches: 11. CDR3 DNA: TGTGCCAGCAGTCTCCGGGACAGACTCAGAGAGCAGTACTTC. The encoded protein is CASSLRDRLREQYF.

This clonotype was seen a handful of times. J is TRBJ2-7 and V is TRBV27; the match to TRBD2 covers 12 bases. Germline loops: CDR1 MNHEY, CDR2 SMNVEV (reference sequence). This CDR3 contains 16 residues. With V trimmed by 5 bases and J by 5 bases, 10 bases remained unmatched. The CDR3 sequence: CASSPIRLAGVHEQYF. The CDR3 region has the DNA TGTGCCAGCAGTCCGATAAGACTAGCGGGAGTCCACGAGCAGTACTTC.

The genes are TRBV19 and TRBJ1-5; D unclear. Deletions cut 3 bases from V and 1 base from J, with 7 bases between. Germline V lookup: CDR1 LNHDA, CDR2 SQIVND (reference sequence). The CDR3 sequence is 14 residues long. The CDR3 is CASSMWESNQPQHF. Written as DNA, the CDR3 is TGTGCCAGTAGTATGTGGGAGAGCAATCAGCCCCAGCATTTT.

The rearrangement joins TRBV7-6 to TRBJ2-4; tentative D call: TRBD2 (5 bases). The J call may be incorrect, as the DNA end agrees better with TRBJ2-7. This CDR3 spans 17 amino acids. The germline V gene encodes CDR1 SGHVS and CDR2 FNYEAQ. CDR3 nucleotides: TGTGCCAGCAGCCCTTACTCCGCTCAAGACTATCTTAACGAGCAGTACTTC. Its protein product is CASSPYSAQDYLNEQYF.

This clonotype was seen a single time. The chain is built from TRBV20-1 and TRBJ2-1; 8 nucleotides agree with TRBD1. Gene TRBJ2-7 matches the end of the DNA better, so the J call may be wrong. CDR3 size: 14 residues. CDR1 DFQATT and CDR2 SNEGSKA come from the germline V gene (reference sequence). The CDR3 region is CSARRQGKDNEQYF. The CDR3 nucleotides read TGCAGTGCGAGACGACAGGGGAAGGACAATGAGCAGTACTTC.

The chain links TRBV20-1 to TRBJ2-1; D possibly corresponds to TRBD2 (7 bases). The CDR3 has 17 residues. Per germline, CDR1 DFQATT and CDR2 SNEGSKA (reference sequence). Trimming pared 0 bases from V and 0 bases from J, leaving 15 bases between. CDR3 nucleotides: TGCAGTGCTAGAGAGCACAGGGACTACAGCTCCTACAATGAGCAGTTCTTC. Protein: CSAREHRDYSSYNEQFF.